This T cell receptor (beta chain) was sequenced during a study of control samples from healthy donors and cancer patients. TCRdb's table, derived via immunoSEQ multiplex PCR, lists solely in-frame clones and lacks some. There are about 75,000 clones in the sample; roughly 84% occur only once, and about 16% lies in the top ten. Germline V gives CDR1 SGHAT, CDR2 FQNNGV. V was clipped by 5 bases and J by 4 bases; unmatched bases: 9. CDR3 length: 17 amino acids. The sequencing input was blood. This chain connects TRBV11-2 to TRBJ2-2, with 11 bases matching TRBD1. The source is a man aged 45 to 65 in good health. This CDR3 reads CASSTRTGGRGTGELFF. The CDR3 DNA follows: TGTGCCAGCAGCACCCGGACAGGGGGCCGGGGCACCGGGGAGCTGTTTTTT. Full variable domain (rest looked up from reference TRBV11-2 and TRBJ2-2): EAGVAQSPRYKIIEKRQSVAFWCNPISGHATLYWYQQILGQGPKLLIQFQNNGVVDDSQLPKDRFSAERLKGVDSTLKIQPAKLEDSAVYLCASSTRTGGRGTGELFFGEGSRLTVL.